The 22 T cell receptor beta chains reported below all come from one sample, sequenced in a study of OX40 agonist ivuxolimab in advanced cancers. Clones were sequenced by immunoSEQ multiplex PCR, and TCRdb holds only the in-frame ones, with some missing. In the table there are several thousand clones, just under 75% of which are singletons. Sequencing used CD4+ or CD8+ T cells sorted from blood, obtained in a trial of the OX40 agonist ivuxolimab. All receptors come from an adult with an advanced solid tumor such as melanoma, head and neck, liver or kidney cancer.

In this sample, this clone turned up once. The chain combines TRBV9 with TRBJ1-6; D remains unclear. The V and J ends lost 4 bases and 4 bases respectively, with 15 bases between them. The CDR3 loop spans 16 amino acids. Germline CDR1 SGDLS, CDR2 YYNGEE. CDR3 nucleotides: TGTGCCAGCAGCCCCGAAGGAGAAATTTATAATTCACCCCTCCACTTT. Its translation: CASSPEGEIYNSPLHF. The full variable domain, its missing parts supplied by reference TRBV9 and TRBJ1-6, is DSGVTQTPKHLITATGQRVTLRCSPRSGDLSVYWYQQSLDQGLQFLIQYYNGEERAKGNILERFSAQQFPDLHSELNLSSLELGDSALYFCASSPEGEIYNSPLHFGNGTRLTVT.

This chain connects TRBV29-1 to TRBJ1-1, with D possibly matching TRBD1 (5 bases). Germline V gene data show CDR1 as SQVTM and CDR2 as ANQGSEA. The V end lost 3 bases, the J end lost 9 bases, and 11 bases lay between the germline ends. This CDR3 contains 11 residues. The CDR3 reads CSVDSQGKAFF. The CDR3, as DNA: TGCAGCGTTGATTCCCAGGGTAAAGCTTTCTTT.

This chain uses TRBV9 with TRBJ2-7; a possible D gene is TRBD2 (6 bases). Germline loops: CDR1 SGDLS, CDR2 YYNGEE. There are 14 residues in the CDR3. V gave up 0 bases and J gave up 2 bases, with 9 bases separating them. The CDR3 protein is CASSVGAGTYEQYF. The CDR3 DNA sequence: TGTGCCAGCAGCGTAGGGGCGGGAACCTACGAGCAGTACTTC.

The chain has TRBV5-1 and TRBJ1-1; 7 nucleotides align to TRBD1. Per germline, CDR1 SGHRS and CDR2 YFSETQ. V lost 4 bases, J lost 11 bases, and 17 bases stayed unmatched. The CDR3 length is 15 residues. Here the CDR3 reads CASSPSGQSNEAAFF. DNA for the CDR3: TGCGCCAGCAGCCCCTCGGGACAGTCCAATGAAGCGGCTTTCTTT.

The rearrangement joins TRBV4-3 to TRBJ2-7; 11 nucleotides agree with TRBD2. J lost 2 bases, V lost 1 base, and 10 bases had no gene match. Germline V gives CDR1 LGHNA, CDR2 YSLEER. The CDR3 totals 18 residues. For the CDR3, the DNA is TGCGCCAGCAGCCAAGCTCTAGCGGGAGGACTCGATACCTACGAGCAGTACTTC. Translated, it gives CASSQALAGGLDTYEQYF.

The chain couples TRBV18 to TRBJ2-5; unclear D gene. Germline V gives CDR1 KGHSH, CDR2 LQKENI. This CDR3 contains 12 residues. V dropped 0 bases and J dropped 3 bases, with 2 bases sitting between them. The CDR3 here is CASSPPKETQYF. DNA for the CDR3: TGTGCCAGCTCACCACCGAAAGAGACCCAGTACTTC.

The genes are TRBV7-9 and TRBJ1-1; unclear D gene. V dropped 11 bases and J dropped 0 bases, with 22 bases sitting between them. In germline, CDR1 is SEHNR, CDR2 FQNEAQ (reference sequence). CDR3 size: 16 residues. The chain's CDR3 is CAGREPASTVNTEAFF. Written as DNA, the CDR3 is TGTGCCGGAAGGGAACCGGCGTCGACTGTGAACACTGAAGCTTTCTTT.

In its sample, this clone was seen once. The chain joins TRBV7-8 to TRBJ2-1; possibly TRBD1 or TRBD2 for D (5 bases each). This CDR3 is 15 amino acids long. Germline V gene data show CDR1 as SGHVS and CDR2 as FQNEAQ. The V and J ends lost 5 bases and 1 base respectively, with 12 bases between them. This CDR3 is CASSSDSGSYNEQFF. CDR3 sequence (DNA): TGTGCCAGCAGCAGCGACAGCGGATCCTACAATGAGCAGTTCTTC. Full variable domain (remainder filled in from reference TRBV7-8 and TRBJ2-1): GAGVSQSPRYKVAKRGQDVALRCDPISGHVSLFWYQQALGQGPEFLTYFQNEAQLDKSGLPSDRFFAERPEGSVSTLKIQRTQQEDSAVYLCASSSDSGSYNEQFFGPGTRLTVL.

J is TRBJ2-5 and V is TRBV21-1; the table's TRBD1 call for D was not verified on the DNA. TRBV21-1 is described as a pseudogene. The CDR3 loop spans 14 amino acids. The CDR3 DNA sequence: TGTGCCAGCAGCAAAGTAAGGGGTTCAGAGACCCAGTACTTC. This codes for CASSKVRGSETQYF.

This clone was counted between two and nine times. This rearrangement joins TRBV5-4 to TRBJ2-3; D is unresolved. V lost 0 bases to trimming and J lost 2 bases, with 4 bases between them. The CDR3 has 13 residues. CDR1 is SGHNT, CDR2 YYREEE, per germline (reference sequence). The CDR3 nucleotides read TGTGCCAGCAGCTTGGATTTCACAGATACGCAGTATTTT. The encoded protein is CASSLDFTDTQYF.

The V call is TRBV10-2, the J call TRBJ1-5; D is possibly TRBD1 (5 bases). The V gene lost 2 bases and the J gene lost 2 bases, with 10 bases spanning the gap. In germline, CDR1 is WSHSY, CDR2 SAAADI. This CDR3 is 15 amino acids long. CDR3 sequence (DNA): TGCGCCAGCAGTGAGCAGGGAACGGGCAATCAGCCCCAGCATTTT. It encodes CASSEQGTGNQPQHF.

This chain joins TRBV5-1 and TRBJ1-2; 7 bases agree with TRBD1. The CDR3 sequence is 15 residues long. The V and J ends lost 5 bases and 2 bases, in that order; junction bases with no gene match: 9. Germline CDR1 and CDR2: SGHRS and YFSETQ. CDR3 loop: CASRIRDSPNYGYTF. CDR3 bases: TGCGCCAGCAGGATCCGGGACAGCCCCAACTATGGCTACACCTTC.

This chain links TRBV10-3 with TRBJ2-2; no clear D gene. The V end was cut by 8 bases, the J end by 4 bases, with 14 bases between. The CDR3 contains 14 residues. The germline CDR1 and CDR2 sequences are ENHRY and SYGVKD. The CDR3 DNA sequence: TGTGCCATCCCTTCCGGAGACTCCACCGGGGAGCTGTTTTTT. Its translation: CAIPSGDSTGELFF.

This clone occurred once. The chain has TRBV13 and TRBJ1-6; D unclear. Germline V lookup: CDR1 PRHDT, CDR2 FYEKMQ (reference sequence). Deletions cut 3 bases from V and 0 bases from J, with 12 bases between. The CDR3 has 17 residues. Written as DNA, the CDR3 is TGTGCCAGCAGCTTTGCCGGGAAAGGCTCCTATAATTCACCCCTCCACTTT. This gives the protein CASSFAGKGSYNSPLHF.

This chain links TRBV5-1 with TRBJ1-5; D not resolved. The CDR3 is 14 residues long. CDR1 is SGHRS, CDR2 YFSETQ, per germline. Between the trimmed V and J ends, which lost 0 bases and 4 bases, there was a span of 8 bases. CDR3 residues: CASSLAPGNQPQHF. The CDR3, as DNA: TGCGCCAGCAGCTTGGCCCCAGGTAATCAGCCCCAGCATTTT. The full variable domain, in which reference TRBV5-1 and TRBJ1-5 provide the parts outside the CDR3, is KAGVTQTPRYLIKTRGQQVTLSCSPISGHRSVSWYQQTPGQGLQFLFEYFSETQRNKGNFPGRFSGRQFSNSRSEMNVSTLELGDSALYLCASSLAPGNQPQHFGDGTRLSIL.

The rearrangement joins TRBV19 to TRBJ2-2, with D maybe TRBD1 (6 bases). The CDR3 is 16 amino acids. Trimming pared 5 bases from V and 5 bases from J, leaving 18 bases between. CDR1 and CDR2 from the germline V gene are LNHDA and SQIVND (reference sequence). The CDR3 coding sequence is TGTGCCAGTAGTCCGAACAGGGTAGAAAGGACCGGGGAGCTGTTTTTT. It encodes CASSPNRVERTGELFF.

On this clone: A much larger clone lies a single base off, so this may be a read error. The chain has TRBV7-9 and TRBJ2-1; 11 bases map to TRBD2. This CDR3 has 15 residues. CDR1 and CDR2 from the germline V gene are SEHNR and FQNEAQ (reference sequence). After removal of 5 bases from V and 4 bases from J, the junction contained 4 bases not matched to a gene. The DNA of the CDR3 is TGTGCCAGCAGCCAGGGACTAGCGGAATACAATGAGCAGTTCTTC. Translation: CASSQGLAEYNEQFF.

Judged by abundance, this clone is medium-sized. CDR3 in DNA: TGTGCCAGCAGCCCGTTGCGGGCGGGCCTCTACGAGCAGTACTTC. This gives the protein CASSPLRAGLYEQYF. The chain carries TRBV5-6 and TRBJ2-7, with a possible D match to TRBD2 (5 bases). V was pared by 4 bases and J by 3 bases, with 17 bases between. The germline gives CDR1 SGHDT, CDR2 YYEEEE. This CDR3 comprises 15 residues.

This chain joins TRBV7-2 and TRBJ2-7; 8 positions match TRBD1. In germline, CDR1 is SGHTA, CDR2 FQGNSA. The CDR3 totals 13 residues. The ends lost 4 bases at V and 10 bases at J; junction bases unmatched: 9. CDR3 region: CASSSLDRAEQYF. CDR3 in DNA: TGTGCCAGCAGCTCGTTGGACAGGGCGGAACAGTACTTC.

This clone occurred once. The CDR3 reads CAGSRTSGTADTQYF. CDR3 bases: TGTGCCGGATCCCGGACTAGCGGGACAGCAGATACGCAGTATTTT. The V gene is TRBV6-1, the J gene TRBJ2-3, with 12 bases aligning to TRBD2. This CDR3 has 15 amino acids. Germline CDR1 MNHNS, CDR2 SASEGT. The J segment lost 4 bases and the V segment lost 11 bases, leaving 10 bases of the junction unmatched.

V gene TRBV27 combines with J gene TRBJ2-1, with 14 bases aligning to TRBD2. Germline CDR1 MNHEY, CDR2 SMNVEV (reference sequence). This CDR3 has 15 residues. Germline trimming cut 6 bases from V and 10 bases from J; bases unmatched to any gene: 8. The CDR3 protein is CASSSRLAGGREQFF. Written as DNA, the CDR3 is TGTGCCAGCAGCTCCAGACTAGCGGGAGGGAGGGAGCAGTTCTTC.

This clone was seen only once. The chain combines TRBV11-3 with TRBJ2-7; 8 positions agree with TRBD1. The V and J ends lost 5 bases and 3 bases, in that order; junction bases with no gene match: 15. Per germline, CDR1 SGHNT and CDR2 YENEEA. CDR3 size: 17 residues. The CDR3 is CASSPYSSGQVLYEQYF. CDR3 coding DNA: TGTGCCAGCAGCCCCTACTCCTCGGGACAGGTCCTCTACGAGCAGTACTTC.